This TCR beta chain was sequenced in a study of shared clonotypes between healthy human individuals. CDR3 length: 19 residues. Points on this clone: Its cognate antigen is unknown.

Study-level points and caveats: Limited genetic and exposure-history diversity came from having few donors. Blood was the sole source, and tissue repertoires probably differ.

In the sorted-subset replicate PCRs, 150 to 250 ng DNA, 25,000 to 30,000 T cell genomes, was used. Repertoires were generated with immunoSEQ multiplex PCR, while TCRdb's copy carries only in-frame clones and drops some. The table records 2 million to 3 million clones, roughly 93% of them present only once. This clonotype originated in a man between 18 and 35 years old in good health. Some clones in this sample may be carry-over from other donors' samples. Sample: naive CD4+ T cells from PBMCs. Noted subset: CD45RA+ positively selected. The J gene is TRBJ2-1, the V gene TRBV12-2; the table calls TRBD2, which could not be checked here. TRBV12-2 is classified as a pseudogene. The CDR3 reads CASRLPAARLARMNNEQFF. CDR3 DNA: TGTGCAAGTCGCTTACCCGCCGCGAGGCTAGCTAGGATGAACAATGAGCAGTTCTTC.